The clone carrying this TCR beta chain was counted between two and nine times. TCRdb redid the calling of the RACE reads with MiXCR, one entry per CDR3 protein. This table holds roughly 260,000 distinct CDR3 sequences, approximately 8.6% found once. The data were taken from a study of human T cells and chemical hapten exposure. On the study more broadly: A roughly 2 cm by roughly 2 cm inner upper arm patch received 2% DPC for sensitization. DPC (0.01%) was patch tested on the upper back and read at 6 days.

Time point defined: pre-sensitization, week 0. Treatment noted: therapeutic diphenylcyclopropenone sensitization with weekly scalp DPC. The sequence was collected from a woman between 40 and 55 years old with alopecia areata. Some clones in this sample may be carry-over from other donors' samples. Sequencing used whole blood, obtained in connection with sensitization to the hapten diphenylcyclopropenone (DPC).

The CDR3 sequence is CASREQGNYNSPLHF. The CDR3 region has the DNA TGTGCCAGCAGAGAACAGGGAAACTATAATTCACCCCTCCACTTT. This sequence joins TRBV27 and TRBJ1-6, with D perhaps matching TRBD1 (6 bases). CDR3 length: 15 residues. Between the trimmed V and J ends, which lost 6 bases and 3 bases, there was a span of 12 bases. Germline V gene data show CDR1 as MNHEY and CDR2 as SMNVEV (reference sequence).